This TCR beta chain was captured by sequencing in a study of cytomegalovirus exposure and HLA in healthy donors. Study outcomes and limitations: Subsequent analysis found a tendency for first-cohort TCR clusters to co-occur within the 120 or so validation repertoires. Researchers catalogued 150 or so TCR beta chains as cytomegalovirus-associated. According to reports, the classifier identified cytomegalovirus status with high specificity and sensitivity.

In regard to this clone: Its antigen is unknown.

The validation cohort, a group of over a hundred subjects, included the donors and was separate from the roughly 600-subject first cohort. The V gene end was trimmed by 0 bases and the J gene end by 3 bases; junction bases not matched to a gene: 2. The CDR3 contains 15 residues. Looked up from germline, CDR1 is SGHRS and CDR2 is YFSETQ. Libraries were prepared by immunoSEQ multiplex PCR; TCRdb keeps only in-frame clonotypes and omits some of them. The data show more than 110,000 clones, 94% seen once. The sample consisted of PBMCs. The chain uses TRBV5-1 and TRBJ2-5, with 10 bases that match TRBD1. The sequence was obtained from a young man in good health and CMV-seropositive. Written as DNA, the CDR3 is TGCGCCAGCAGCTTGGCCGGGACAGGGGAAGAGACCCAGTACTTC. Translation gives CASSLAGTGEETQYF.